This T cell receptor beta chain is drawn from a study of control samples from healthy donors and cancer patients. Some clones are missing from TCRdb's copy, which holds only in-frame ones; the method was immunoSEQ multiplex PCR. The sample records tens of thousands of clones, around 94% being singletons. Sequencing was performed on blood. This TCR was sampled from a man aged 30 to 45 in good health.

DNA of the CDR3: TGTGCCAGCAGCGGGGGCTACACCTTC. It translates to CASSGGYTF. The chain carries TRBV2 and TRBJ1-2; D gene ambiguous. The CDR3 loop spans 9 amino acids. The germline V and J ends were trimmed by 6 bases and 8 bases, with 4 bases remaining between them. Per germline, CDR1 SNHLY and CDR2 FYNNEI.